This TCR beta chain stems from a study of cytomegalovirus exposure and HLA in healthy donors. In the study overall: Early release data held approximately 81 million unique TCRs from HLA-typed donors.

Points from the study as a whole: One later analysis reportedly identified an Asian-associated ancestry cluster that showed fewer N-insertions than the approximately 670-donor mean. HLA allele associations emerged for under 20,000 TCR beta sequences in a later analysis, at 0.05 false discovery rate.

With respect to this clone: Its specificity is unknown.

The J segment lost 6 bases and the V segment lost 1 base, leaving 1 base of the junction unmatched. CDR1 and CDR2 (germline): MNHNS, SASEGT. This CDR3 region has 14 residues. Primers for the PCR totalled 60 Vbeta and 13 Jbeta. Here immunoSEQ multiplex PCR was the method, and the copy in TCRdb shows in-frame clones only, minus some. The repertoire holds more than 95,000 clones, roughly 80% seen once, with roughly 6.9% in the top ten. Specimen: PBMCs. The chain joins TRBV6-1 to TRBJ1-5; TRBD1 aligns across 9 bases. The TCR was taken from a man younger than 45 in good health and CMV-seropositive. CDR3 in DNA: TGTGCCAGCAGTGAAGACAGGGGGCCTCAGCCCCAGCATTTT. It encodes CASSEDRGPQPQHF.